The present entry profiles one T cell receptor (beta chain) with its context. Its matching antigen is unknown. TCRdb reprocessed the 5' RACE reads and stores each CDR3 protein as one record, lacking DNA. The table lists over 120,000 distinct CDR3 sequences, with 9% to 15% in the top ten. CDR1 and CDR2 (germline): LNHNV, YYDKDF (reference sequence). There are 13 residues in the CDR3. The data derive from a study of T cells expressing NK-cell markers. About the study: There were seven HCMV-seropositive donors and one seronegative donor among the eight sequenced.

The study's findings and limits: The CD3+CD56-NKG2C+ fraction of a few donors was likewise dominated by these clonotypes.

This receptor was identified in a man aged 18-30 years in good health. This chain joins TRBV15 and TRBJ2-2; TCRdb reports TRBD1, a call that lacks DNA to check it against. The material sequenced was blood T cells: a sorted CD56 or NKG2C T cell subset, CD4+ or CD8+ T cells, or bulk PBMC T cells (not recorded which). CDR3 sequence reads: CATRERDTGELFF.